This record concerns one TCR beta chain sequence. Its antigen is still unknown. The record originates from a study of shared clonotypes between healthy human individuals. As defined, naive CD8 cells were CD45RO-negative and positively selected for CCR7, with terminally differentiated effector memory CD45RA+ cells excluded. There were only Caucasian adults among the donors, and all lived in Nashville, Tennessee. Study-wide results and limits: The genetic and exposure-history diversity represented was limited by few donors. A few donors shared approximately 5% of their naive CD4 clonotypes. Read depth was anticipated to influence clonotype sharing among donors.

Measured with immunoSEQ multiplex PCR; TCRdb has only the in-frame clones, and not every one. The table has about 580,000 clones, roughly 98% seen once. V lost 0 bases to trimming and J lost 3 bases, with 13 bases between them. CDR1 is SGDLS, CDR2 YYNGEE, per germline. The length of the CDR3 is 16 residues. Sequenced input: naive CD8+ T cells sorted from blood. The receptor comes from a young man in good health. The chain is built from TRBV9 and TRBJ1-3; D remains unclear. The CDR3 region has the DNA TGTGCCAGCAGCGTAGGAGGTCGGCTAGTTGGAAACACCATATATTTT. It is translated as CASSVGGRLVGNTIYF.